The rows below give T cell receptor beta chains drawn from one sample of a study of T cells in localized non-small cell lung cancer. Libraries were prepared by immunoSEQ multiplex PCR; TCRdb keeps only in-frame clonotypes and omits some of them. The sample lists tens of thousands of clones, roughly nine tenths occurring once. Sequenced here: peripheral blood, sampled before any cancer treatment. The receptors originated from a woman aged 35 to 70 with stage I lung adenocarcinoma. CDR3s include the opening cysteine and the closing phenylalanine or tryptophan. Clone sizes are given selectively: once, few, many, or a class where the clone is expanded.

>-|TRBV7-3
CASSPHTDTEAFF
>-|TRBV5-1
CASSLEGVGNQPQHF
>-|TRBV15
CATSKPEGVEAFF
>once|TRBV4-3
CASSQATGILREQYF
>-|TRBV18
CASSLSGVRLGNQPQHF
>-|TRBV5-1
CASSLDTNQETQYF
>-|TRBV6-1
CASSEKVVTSGTAPYEQYF
>-|TRBV30
CAWSITGQSAFF
>-|TRBV10-1
CASMAGGTTEAFF
>-|TRBV5-1
CASSLGATSGGRQDEQFF
>-|TRBV4-2
CASSQGGRTGTGELFF
>-|TRBV6-6
CATRDRAYEQYF
>-|TRBV19
CASSPRGLRRNTEAFF
>-|TRBV11-2
CASSLIGQGAGGYTF
>-|TRBV6-1
CASSYQDGYTF
>-|TRBV20-1
CSANQDYGYTF
>-|TRBV15
CATNPGGAEKLFF
>-|TRBV21-1
CASSKDHRDRPFYEQYF
>-|TRBV5-4
CASSLGTEQPQHF
>-|TRBV6-5
CASTRKLGNQPQHF
>-|TRBV6-5
CASSYGSGAYEQYF
>-|TRBV7-2
CASRLDRGNPNYGYTF
>-|TRBV4-1
CASSQELAASYEQYF
>once|TRBV7-9
CASSLDTGSGNTIYF
>-|TRBV30
CAWSVRGGYTF
>-|TRBV6-1
CASRLAGGRETQYF
>-|TRBV5-1
CASSLEGQGYGYTF
>-|TRBV5-5
CASSGGQGAGEAFF
>-|TRBV6-1
CASSEATFLYNSPLHF
>-|TRBV5-6
CASSLEVNTEAFF
>-|TRBV6-1
CASSEKSGAGAGELFF
>-|TRBV5-6
CASSLALAAEAFF
>-|TRBV5-4
CASSFQRGVQDTQYF
>-|TRBV7-9
CASSLTPRTGGYEQYF
>-|TRBV21-1
CASSKWIGNYGYTF
>-|TRBV7-2
CASSRGDFSQYEQYF
>-|TRBV28
CASSHYDRGWETQYF
>-|TRBV6-6
CASSSGQGRYEQYF
>-|TRBV15
CATSRALTGGLETQYF
>-|TRBV7-8
CASSLMGAPLDEQYF
>-|TRBV7-2
CASSLKGVVYGYTF
>-|TRBV6-1
CASSELGQAYYGYTF
>-|TRBV27
CASRPRWGIDQPQHF
>-|TRBV4-3
CASSQDRQLPTNEKLFF
>-|TRBV19
CASREKQGTYGYTF
>once|TRBV4-2
CASRPDPRRDNEQFF
>-|TRBV7-2
CASSLAANSYEQYF
>few|TRBV19
CASSIVWKNTEAFF